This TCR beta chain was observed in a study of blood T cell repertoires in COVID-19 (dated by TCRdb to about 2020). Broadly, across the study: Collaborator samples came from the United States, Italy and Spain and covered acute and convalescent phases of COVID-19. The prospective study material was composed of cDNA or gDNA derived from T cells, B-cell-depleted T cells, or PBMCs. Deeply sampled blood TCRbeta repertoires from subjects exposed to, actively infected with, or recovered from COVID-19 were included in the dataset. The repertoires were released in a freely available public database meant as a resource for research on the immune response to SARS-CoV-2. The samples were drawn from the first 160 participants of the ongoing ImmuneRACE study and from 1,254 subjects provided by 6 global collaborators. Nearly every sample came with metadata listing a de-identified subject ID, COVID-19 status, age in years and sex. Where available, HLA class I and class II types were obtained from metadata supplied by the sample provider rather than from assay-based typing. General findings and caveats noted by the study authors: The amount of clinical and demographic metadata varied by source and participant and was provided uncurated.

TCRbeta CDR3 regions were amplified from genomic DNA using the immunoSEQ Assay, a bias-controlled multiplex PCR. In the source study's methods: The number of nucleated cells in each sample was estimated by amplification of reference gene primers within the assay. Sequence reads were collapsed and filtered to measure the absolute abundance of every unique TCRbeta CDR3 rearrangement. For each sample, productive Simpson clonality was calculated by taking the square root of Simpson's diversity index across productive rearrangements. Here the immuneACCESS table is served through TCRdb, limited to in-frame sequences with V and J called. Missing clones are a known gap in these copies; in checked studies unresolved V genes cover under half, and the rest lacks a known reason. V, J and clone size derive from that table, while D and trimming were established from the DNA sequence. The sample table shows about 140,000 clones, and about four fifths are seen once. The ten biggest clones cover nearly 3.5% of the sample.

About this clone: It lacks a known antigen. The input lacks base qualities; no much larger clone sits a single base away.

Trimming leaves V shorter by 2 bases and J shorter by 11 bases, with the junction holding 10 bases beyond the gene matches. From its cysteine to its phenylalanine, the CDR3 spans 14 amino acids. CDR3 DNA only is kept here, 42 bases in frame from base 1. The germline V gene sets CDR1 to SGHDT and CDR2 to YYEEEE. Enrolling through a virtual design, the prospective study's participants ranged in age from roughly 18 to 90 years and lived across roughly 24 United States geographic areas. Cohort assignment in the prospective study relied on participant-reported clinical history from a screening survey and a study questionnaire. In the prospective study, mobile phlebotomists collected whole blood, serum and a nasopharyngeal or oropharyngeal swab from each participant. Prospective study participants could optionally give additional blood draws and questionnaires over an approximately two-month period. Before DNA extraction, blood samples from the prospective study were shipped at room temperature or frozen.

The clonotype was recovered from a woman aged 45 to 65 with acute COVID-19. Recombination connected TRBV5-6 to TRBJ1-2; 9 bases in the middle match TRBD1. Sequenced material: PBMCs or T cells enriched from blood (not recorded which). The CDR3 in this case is CASSFRDRDLSYTF. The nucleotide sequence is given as TGTGCCAGCAGCTTCCGGGACAGGGACCTGTCATACACCTTC.